This T cell receptor beta chain was found in a study of metastatic and nonmetastatic thyroid tumors. Study background: Where malignant and benign thyroid patients were concerned, repertoires were compared across blood and tumor or nodule tissue.

Not a single patient had been given any form of treatment at any point before undergoing thyroid surgery. About this clone itself: Its antigen remains unidentified.

V lost 1 base and J lost 1, with 10 bases in between. The germline V gene has CDR1 SNHLY and CDR2 FYNNEI. This CDR3 has 15 residues. Findings of the study overall: Compared with benign nodules, malignant thyroid tumors were reported to have significantly higher TCR beta diversity in both blood and tumor.

MiXCR reprocessed the PCR reads for TCRdb. This sample has about 28,000 clones, with 20% to 25% found just once. The rearrangement joins TRBV2 to TRBJ2-5; D uncertain. Sequencing input: blood. The receptor was derived from a female donor with papillary thyroid cancer or a benign thyroid nodule (not recorded which). Some clones in this sample may be carry-over from other donors' samples. For the CDR3, the DNA is TGTGCCAGCAGTGAAGATCGACGGATCCAAGAGACCCAGTACTTC. This encodes CASSEDRRIQETQYF.